The sequence of this T cell receptor (beta chain) was determined in a study of cytomegalovirus exposure and HLA in healthy donors. Healthy bone marrow donors formed the donor group. Primers: 60 Vbeta forward and 13 Jbeta reverse. Clones were sequenced by immunoSEQ multiplex PCR, and TCRdb holds only the in-frame ones, with some missing. The sample includes approximately 170,000 clones, 82% of them seen just once. Details on this clone: What it recognizes is unknown.

Findings of the study overall: A reported reduction in N-insertions relative to the roughly 710-donor mean was seen in an Asian-associated ancestry cluster in a later analysis.

The V gene lost 5 bases and the J gene lost 2 bases, with 10 bases spanning the gap. This CDR3 spans 13 amino acids. Germline V CDR1 and CDR2: SGHVS, FQNEAQ. This chain links TRBV7-8 with TRBJ2-7; possibly TRBD1 for D (5 bases). This TCR derives from a male donor in good health and CMV-seronegative. The sequenced sample was PBMCs. The DNA of the CDR3 is TGTGCCAGCAGCGTAGACAGTCCCTACGAGCAGTACTTC. Translation gives CASSVDSPYEQYF.